This record looks at one TCR beta chain sequence and its context. The authors carried out high-throughput sequencing of TCR beta. They applied it to CD8+ and CD4+ T cells obtained from blood. Reverse transcription used roughly 0.5 to 1 ug RNA and random hexamers. A single record per CDR3 protein comes from TCRdb applying MiXCR to the immunoSEQ multiplex PCR reads. Here the sample spans 200,000 or so distinct CDR3 sequences, 95% being singletons. The V end lost 0 bases, the J end lost 8 bases, and 13 bases lay between the germline ends. Germline V gene data show CDR1 as LGHDT and CDR2 as YNNKEL (reference sequence). CDR3 size: 15 residues. This entry is derived from a study of CD8 T cells in Susac syndrome. Turning to the study itself: Of the sequenced Susac syndrome patients, roughly six had active disease and fewer than ten were in remission.

The V gene is TRBV3-1, the J gene TRBJ1-4, with D maybe TRBD1 (6 bases). Sequencing was done on a sample of CD4+ T cells from PBMCs. The TCR was taken from a human donor with Susac syndrome. CDR3 residues: CASSQDPAGEEKLFF. CDR3 sequence (DNA): TGTGCCAGCAGCCAAGATCCGGCAGGGGAGGAAAAACTGTTTTTT.